The 25 T cell receptor beta chains below come from one sample, sequenced in a study of PD-1 blockade in classical Hodgkin lymphoma. Noted time point: cycle 4 day 1 (C4D1), after about 6 weeks of nivolumab. All patients experienced relapse after autologous stem cell transplantation, and brentuximab vedotin exposure was variable. Isolation of CD4+ T cells from thawed PBMCs was performed by magnetic negative selection. Produced via immunoSEQ multiplex PCR; TCRdb's table is partial and in-frame only. The table shows roughly 32,000 clones, with roughly 90% occurring only once. This specimen consisted of CD4+ T cells from blood, obtained before the fourth cycle of nivolumab. The source of these receptors is a human donor with classical Hodgkin lymphoma.

The chain recombines TRBV16 with TRBJ2-1; 7 nucleotides line up with TRBD1. The CDR3 totals 14 residues. J lost 3 bases, V lost 3 bases, and 2 bases had no gene match. Looked up from germline, CDR1 is KGHSY and CDR2 is FQNENV. CDR3 bases: TGTGCCAGCAGCCAGGGGACAGTCTACAATGAGCAGTTCTTC. This encodes CASSQGTVYNEQFF.

The chain employs TRBV29-1 and TRBJ2-3; TRBD1 aligns across 7 bases. V trimming: 3 bases; J trimming: 4 bases; junction bases outside the gene matches: 1. This CDR3 contains 12 residues. Germline CDR1 is SQVTM and CDR2 is ANQGSEA. CDR3 amino acids: CSVDTGADTQYF. The CDR3 DNA reads TGCAGCGTTGATACAGGGGCAGATACGCAGTATTTT.

The CDR3, as DNA: TGTGCCAGCAGTGTATGGCCGAGGGAGGGTGAGCAGTTCTTC. It translates to CASSVWPREGEQFF. The gene calls are TRBV2 and TRBJ2-1, with 7 positions matching TRBD2. Trimming at V came to 4 bases and at J to 9 bases, leaving 9 bases not matched to a gene. From germline, CDR1 is SNHLY and CDR2 FYNNEI. The CDR3 has 14 residues.

The chain employs TRBV27 and TRBJ2-7; TRBD1 aligns across 12 bases. The germline gives CDR1 MNHEY, CDR2 SMNVEV (reference sequence). The CDR3 has 16 amino acids. V was pared by 6 bases and J by 5 bases, with 11 bases of the junction left unmatched. CDR3 DNA: TGTGCCAGCAGCAGCTGGCGGGACAGGGGGCTCAACGAGCAGTACTTC. This translates into CASSSWRDRGLNEQYF.

This chain connects TRBV2 to TRBJ2-7; 9 bases align to TRBD1. The CDR3 is made up of 13 amino acids. J was trimmed by 3 bases and V by 6 bases; bases with no gene match: 3. In germline, CDR1 is SNHLY, CDR2 FYNNEI. CDR3 nucleotides: TGTGCCAGCAGCCGGGACAGGGACTACGAGCAGTACTTC. Translation: CASSRDRDYEQYF. The full variable domain, with the rest looked up from reference TRBV2 and TRBJ2-7, is EPEVTQTPSHQVTQMGQEVILRCVPISNHLYFYWYRQILGQKVEFLVSFYNNEISEKSEIFDDQFSVERPDGSNFTLKIRSTKLEDSAMYFCASSRDRDYEQYFGPGTRLTVT.

V and J are TRBV5-6 and TRBJ2-2; 8 positions agree with TRBD1. CDR3 length: 15 amino acids. From germline, CDR1 is SGHDT and CDR2 YYEEEE. V was pared by 0 bases and J by 4 bases, with 2 bases of the junction left unmatched. The CDR3 nucleotides are TGTGCCAGCAGCTTGGATACAGGGGGCACCGGGGAGCTGTTTTTT. This codes for CASSLDTGGTGELFF. Full variable domain (outside the CDR3, taken from reference TRBV5-6 and TRBJ2-2): DAGVTQSPTHLIKTRGQQVTLRCSPKSGHDTVSWYQQALGQGPQFIFQYYEEEERQRGNFPDRFSGHQFPNYSSELNVNALLLGDSALYLCASSLDTGGTGELFFGEGSRLTVL.

This chain joins TRBV9 and TRBJ1-3; D is uncertain. This CDR3 contains 17 residues. CDR1 and CDR2 (germline): SGDLS, YYNGEE. V gave up 0 bases and J gave up 0 bases, with 13 bases separating them. CDR3 sequence: CASSVGMTGNSGNTIYF. The CDR3 DNA reads TGTGCCAGCAGCGTAGGAATGACGGGGAACTCTGGAAACACCATATATTTT.

This rearrangement joins TRBV14 to TRBJ1-2; 11 bases line up with TRBD1. Germline CDR1 SGHDN, CDR2 FVKESK. The CDR3 has 16 amino acids. V gave up 0 bases and J gave up 3 bases; unmatched junction bases: 3. CDR3 sequence (DNA): TGTGCCAGCAGCCAAGATATGGGACAGGGGGACTATGGCTACACCTTC. Its protein is CASSQDMGQGDYGYTF.

The V call is TRBV11-2, the J call TRBJ2-1; 11 bases are shared with TRBD2. Germline values: CDR1 SGHAT, CDR2 FQNNGV. The J segment lost 8 bases and the V segment lost 2 bases, leaving 5 bases of the junction unmatched. This CDR3 contains 15 residues. The CDR3 DNA sequence: TGTGCCAGCAGCTTAAGGCTAGCGGGAGGCGATGAGCAGTTCTTC. This gives the protein CASSLRLAGGDEQFF. Supplemented by reference TRBV11-2 and TRBJ2-1, the full variable domain reads EAGVAQSPRYKIIEKRQSVAFWCNPISGHATLYWYQQILGQGPKLLIQFQNNGVVDDSQLPKDRFSAERLKGVDSTLKIQPAKLEDSAVYLCASSLRLAGGDEQFFGPGTRLTVL.

The chain carries TRBV30 and TRBJ1-2, with TRBD1 matching 9 bases. The length of the CDR3 is 16 residues. V was clipped by 1 base and J by 6 bases; unmatched bases: 12. Germline V lookup: CDR1 GTSNPN, CDR2 SVGIG (reference sequence). The CDR3 is CAWSGGGIWTGDGYTF. The DNA for the CDR3 is TGTGCCTGGAGTGGAGGAGGAATTTGGACAGGGGATGGCTACACCTTC.

The chain has TRBV18 and TRBJ2-1; TRBD2 matches at 9 bases. This CDR3 has 17 residues. Trimming took 1 base from V and 8 from J; bases not matched to a gene: 12. Germline CDR1 is KGHSH and CDR2 is LQKENI. The CDR3 loop reads CASSPLTSGLARDEQFF. CDR3 coding DNA: TGTGCCAGCTCACCACTGACCTCGGGACTAGCCCGCGATGAGCAGTTCTTC.

This clone was seen only a few times. The chain uses TRBV19 and TRBJ1-5; D is uncertain. Trimming took 5 bases from V and 7 from J, leaving 9 bases between them. Looked up from germline, CDR1 is LNHDA and CDR2 is SQIVND (reference sequence). This CDR3 has 12 residues. Written as DNA, the CDR3 is TGTGCCAGTAGTTGGTTTAGCCAGCCCCAGCATTTT. It is translated as CASSWFSQPQHF.

CDR3 sequence: CASSSAGRNYGYTF. The CDR3 DNA reads TGTGCCAGCAGCTCAGCGGGAAGGAACTATGGCTACACCTTC. The rearrangement uses TRBV9 and TRBJ1-2, with D hard to call. Germline CDR1 reads SGDLS; CDR2 reads YYNGEE. The V end lost 4 bases, the J end lost 2 bases, and 12 bases lay between the germline ends. The CDR3 runs to 14 residues.

Here the CDR3 DNA reads TGCGCCAGCAGCCAAAGCGGTCGGGCTGAGGGGGAGACCCAGTACTTC. Its protein is CASSQSGRAEGETQYF. The rearrangement joins TRBV4-1 to TRBJ2-5; TRBD1 or TRBD2 may be the D gene (5 bases each). The CDR3 has 16 amino acids. Germline lookup yields CDR1 MGHRA and CDR2 YSYEKL. V lost 2 bases and J lost 5, with 18 bases in between.

CDR3 sequence: CAIEPDTDNEQFF. The CDR3 nucleotides are TGTGCCATCGAACCAGACACGGACAATGAGCAGTTCTTC. The chain employs TRBV28 and TRBJ2-1; D uncertain. There are 13 residues in the CDR3. V lost 10 bases to trimming and J lost 5 bases, with 15 bases between them. Germline-derived CDR1 and CDR2 are MDHEN and SYDVKM.

The V and J genes are TRBV7-9 and TRBJ1-5; D not resolved. CDR1 is SEHNR, CDR2 FQNEAQ, per germline (reference sequence). V was shortened by 4 bases and J by 1 base, with 8 bases between the two germline ends. The CDR3 covers 14 residues. For the CDR3, the DNA is TGTGCCAGCAGCTCTATCTCAAGCAATCAGCCCCAGCATTTT. It codes for CASSSISSNQPQHF. Full variable domain (remainder filled in from reference TRBV7-9 and TRBJ1-5): DTGVSQNPRHKITKRGQNVTFRCDPISEHNRLYWYRQTLGQGPEFLTYFQNEAQLEKSRLLSDRFSAERPKGSFSTLEIQRTEQGDSAMYLCASSSISSNQPQHFGDGTRLSIL.

The chain is built from TRBV25-1 and TRBJ2-2, with D unclear. The CDR3 is made up of 13 amino acids. CDR1 and CDR2 (germline): MGHDK, SYGVNS. The V gene lost 6 bases and the J gene lost 2 bases, with 7 bases spanning the gap. The DNA of the CDR3 is TGTGCCAGCAGCGAAACAAACACCGGGGAGCTGTTTTTT. It encodes CASSETNTGELFF.

The rearrangement links TRBV29-1 to TRBJ2-7, with 9 bases identical to TRBD2. Trimming took 5 bases from V and 0 from J; bases not matched to a gene: 5. The CDR3 is made up of 14 amino acids. CDR1 and CDR2 from the germline V gene are SQVTM and ANQGSEA. The chain's CDR3 is CSVLLAGLSYEQYF. The CDR3 DNA follows: TGCAGCGTTTTACTAGCGGGCCTCTCCTACGAGCAGTACTTC.

About this clone: Additional DNA sequences in this sample encode the identical CDR3. The chain couples TRBV4-1 to TRBJ2-3; TRBD2 agrees at 7 bases. V dropped 0 bases and J dropped 1; count of bases not matched to a gene: 7. The germline gives CDR1 MGHRA, CDR2 YSYEKL. The CDR3 spans 17 residues. The CDR3 sequence: CASSQEGLAGRTDTQYF. The CDR3 region has the DNA TGCGCCAGCAGCCAAGAGGGATTAGCGGGCCGCACAGATACGCAGTATTTT.

J is TRBJ1-1 and V is TRBV7-9; perhaps TRBD1 as D (5 bases). Trimming cost V 5 bases and J 10 bases, with 20 bases left between them. From germline, CDR1 is SEHNR and CDR2 FQNEAQ (reference sequence). This CDR3 has 14 residues. CDR3 bases: TGTGCCAGCAGCCCCCTCAGTTCTCTGGGGGGAGCTTTCTTT. As protein: CASSPLSSLGGAFF. Together with reference TRBV7-9 and TRBJ1-1, the CDR3 gives the full variable domain: DTGVSQNPRHKITKRGQNVTFRCDPISEHNRLYWYRQTLGQGPEFLTYFQNEAQLEKSRLLSDRFSAERPKGSFSTLEIQRTEQGDSAMYLCASSPLSSLGGAFFGQGTRLTVV.

The rearrangement joins TRBV7-3 to TRBJ2-7; 11 positions match TRBD1. The V segment lost 5 bases and the J segment 6 bases; nucleotides outside the gene matches: 9. CDR3 length: 15 amino acids. Germline CDR1 reads SGHTA; CDR2 reads FQGTGA. The CDR3 nucleotides are TGTGCCAGCAGCCCAGGGACAGGGGGGCACCTCGAGCAGTACTTC. Protein product: CASSPGTGGHLEQYF.

The chain recombines TRBV29-1 with TRBJ1-2, with TRBD1 identical over 11 bases. V gave up 3 bases and J gave up 4 bases; unmatched junction bases: 7. Germline assignment: CDR1 SQVTM and CDR2 ANQGSEA. The CDR3 is 15 residues long. CDR3 nucleotide sequence: TGCAGCGTTGACGGGGGACAGGGGGTAATCTATGGCTACACCTTC. Residues: CSVDGGQGVIYGYTF.

The chain recombines TRBV15 with TRBJ1-4; TRBD1 matches 7 bases. Germline CDR1 LNHNV, CDR2 YYDKDF (reference sequence). The junction had 6 bases not matched to a gene; V was cut back by 1 base and J by 1 base. CDR3 length: 17 amino acids. CDR3 nucleotide sequence: TGTGCCACCAGCAGAGGACAGGGAGCGGGAACTAATGAAAAACTGTTTTTT. It yields the protein CATSRGQGAGTNEKLFF.

The J gene is TRBJ2-5, the V gene TRBV18, with a tentative D call TRBD1 (6 bases). The CDR3 extends over 13 amino acids. V lost 3 bases and J 2 bases, leaving 7 bases between the germline ends. CDR1 and CDR2 from the germline V gene are KGHSH and LQKENI. The CDR3 coding sequence is TGTGCCAGCTCACCGGACAGTCAAGAGACCCAGTACTTC. It is translated as CASSPDSQETQYF.

V is TRBV12-1 and J is TRBJ2-7; no check of the table's D call, TRBD2, against the DNA was made. TRBV12-1 is a pseudogene. CDR3 length: 15 amino acids. CDR3 DNA sequence: TGTGCCAGCAGCCCTCGGACTAGCGGGACCTACGAGCAGTACTTC. Its protein product is CASSPRTSGTYEQYF.